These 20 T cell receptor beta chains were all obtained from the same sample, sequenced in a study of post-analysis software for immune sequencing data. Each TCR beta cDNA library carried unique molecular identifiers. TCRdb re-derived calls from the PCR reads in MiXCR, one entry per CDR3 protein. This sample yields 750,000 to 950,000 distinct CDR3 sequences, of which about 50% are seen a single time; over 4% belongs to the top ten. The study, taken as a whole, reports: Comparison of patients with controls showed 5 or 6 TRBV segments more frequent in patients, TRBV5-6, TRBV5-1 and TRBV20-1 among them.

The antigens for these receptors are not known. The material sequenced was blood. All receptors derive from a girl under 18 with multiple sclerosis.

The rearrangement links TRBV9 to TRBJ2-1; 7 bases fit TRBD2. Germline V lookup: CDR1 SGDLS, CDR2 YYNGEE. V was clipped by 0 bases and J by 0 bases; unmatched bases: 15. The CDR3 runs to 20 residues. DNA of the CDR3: TGTGCCAGCAGCGTAGGCGCCCAAGCGGGGCAGTCGAGCTCCTACAATGAGCAGTTCTTC. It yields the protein CASSVGAQAGQSSSYNEQFF.

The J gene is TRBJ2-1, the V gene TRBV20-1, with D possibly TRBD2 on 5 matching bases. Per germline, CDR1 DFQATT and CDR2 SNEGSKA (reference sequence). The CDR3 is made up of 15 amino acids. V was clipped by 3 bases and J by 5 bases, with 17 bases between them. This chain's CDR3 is CSARELVKSNNEQFF. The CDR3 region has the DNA TGCAGTGCTAGGGAACTAGTTAAAAGTAACAATGAGCAGTTCTTC.

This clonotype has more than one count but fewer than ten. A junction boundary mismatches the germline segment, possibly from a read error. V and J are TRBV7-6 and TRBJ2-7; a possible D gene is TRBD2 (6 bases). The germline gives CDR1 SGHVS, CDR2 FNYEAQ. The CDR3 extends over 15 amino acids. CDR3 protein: CASSGLEGGSYERYF. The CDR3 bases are TGTGCCAGCAGCGGCCTGGAGGGTGGGTCCTACGAGCGGTACTTC.

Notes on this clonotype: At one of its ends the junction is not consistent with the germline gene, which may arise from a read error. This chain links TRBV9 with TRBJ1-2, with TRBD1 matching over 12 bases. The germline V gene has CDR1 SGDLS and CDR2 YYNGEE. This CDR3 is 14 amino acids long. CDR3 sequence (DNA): TGTGCCAGCAGCGCCCGGGACAGGGGGCCTGGCCACACCTTC. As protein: CASSARDRGPGHTF.

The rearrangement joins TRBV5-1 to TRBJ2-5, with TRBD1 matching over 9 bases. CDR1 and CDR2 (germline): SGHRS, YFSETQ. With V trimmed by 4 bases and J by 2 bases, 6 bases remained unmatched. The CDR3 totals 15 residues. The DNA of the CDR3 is TGCGCCAGCAGCCCGACAGGGGGTCGACAAGAGACCCAGTACTTC. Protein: CASSPTGGRQETQYF. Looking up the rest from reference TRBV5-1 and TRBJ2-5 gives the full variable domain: KAGVTQTPRYLIKTRGQQVTLSCSPISGHRSVSWYQQTPGQGLQFLFEYFSETQRNKGNFPGRFSGRQFSNSRSEMNVSTLELGDSALYLCASSPTGGRQETQYFGPGTRLLVL.

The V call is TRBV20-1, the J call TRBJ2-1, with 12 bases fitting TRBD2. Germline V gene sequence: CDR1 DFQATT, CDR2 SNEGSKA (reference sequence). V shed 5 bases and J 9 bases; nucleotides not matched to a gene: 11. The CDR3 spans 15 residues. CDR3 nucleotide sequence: TGCAGTGCTGCCCGTCTAGCGGGAGGGAGGGGTGAGCAGTTCTTC. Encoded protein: CSAARLAGGRGEQFF.

The CDR3 is CASSFLEKLFF. CDR3 sequence (DNA): TGTGCCAGCAGTTTCTTGGAAAAACTGTTTTTT. The V call is TRBV12-3 or TRBV12-4, the J call TRBJ1-4, with unresolved D. The CDR3 sequence is 11 residues long. V was clipped by 3 bases and J by 8 bases, with 4 bases between them.

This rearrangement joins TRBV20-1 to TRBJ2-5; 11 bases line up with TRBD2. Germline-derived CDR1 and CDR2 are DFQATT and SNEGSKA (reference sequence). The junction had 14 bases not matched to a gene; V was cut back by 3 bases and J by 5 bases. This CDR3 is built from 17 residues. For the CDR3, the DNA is TGCAGTGCTAGGGTCACGCAACTAGCGGGAGTGGGGGAGACCCAGTACTTC. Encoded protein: CSARVTQLAGVGETQYF.

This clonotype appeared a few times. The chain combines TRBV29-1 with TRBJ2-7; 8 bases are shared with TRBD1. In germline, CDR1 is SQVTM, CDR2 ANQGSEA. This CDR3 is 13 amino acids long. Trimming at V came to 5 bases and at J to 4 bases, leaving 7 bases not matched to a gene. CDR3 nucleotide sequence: TGCAGCGTTTCCGGACAGGGACGGTACGAGCAGTACTTC. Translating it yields CSVSGQGRYEQYF.

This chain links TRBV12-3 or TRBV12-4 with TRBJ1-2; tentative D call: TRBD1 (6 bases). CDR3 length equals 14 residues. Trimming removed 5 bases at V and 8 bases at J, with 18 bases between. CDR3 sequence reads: CASSANQGLRGYTF. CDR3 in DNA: TGTGCCAGCAGTGCAAACCAGGGGCTTCGCGGCTACACCTTC.

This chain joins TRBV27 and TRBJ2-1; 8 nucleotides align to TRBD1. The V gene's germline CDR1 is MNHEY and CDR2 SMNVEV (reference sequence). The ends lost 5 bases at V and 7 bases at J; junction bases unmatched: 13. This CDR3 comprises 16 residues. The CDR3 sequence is CASSPRTGPILNEQFF. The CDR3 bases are TGTGCCAGCAGTCCTAGGACAGGGCCTATCCTTAATGAGCAGTTCTTC.

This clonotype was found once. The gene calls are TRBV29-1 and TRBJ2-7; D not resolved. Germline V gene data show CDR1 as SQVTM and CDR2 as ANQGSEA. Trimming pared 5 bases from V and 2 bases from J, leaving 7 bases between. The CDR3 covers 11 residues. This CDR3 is CSVSTAYEQYF. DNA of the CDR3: TGCAGCGTTAGCACCGCCTACGAGCAGTACTTC.

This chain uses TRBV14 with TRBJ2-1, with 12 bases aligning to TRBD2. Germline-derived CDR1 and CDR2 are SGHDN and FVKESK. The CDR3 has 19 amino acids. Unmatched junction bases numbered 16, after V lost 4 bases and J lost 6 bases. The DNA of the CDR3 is TGTGCCAGCAGCCCTTCGGGACTAGCGGGCCACGCCCCTACCAATGAGCAGTTCTTC. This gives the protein CASSPSGLAGHAPTNEQFF.

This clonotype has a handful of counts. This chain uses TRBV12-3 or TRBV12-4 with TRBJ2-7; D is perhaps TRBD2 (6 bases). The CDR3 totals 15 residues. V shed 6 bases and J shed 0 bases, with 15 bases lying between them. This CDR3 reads CASRSGLRSSYEQYF. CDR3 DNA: TGTGCCAGCAGGTCGGGACTCCGGAGCTCCTACGAGCAGTACTTC.

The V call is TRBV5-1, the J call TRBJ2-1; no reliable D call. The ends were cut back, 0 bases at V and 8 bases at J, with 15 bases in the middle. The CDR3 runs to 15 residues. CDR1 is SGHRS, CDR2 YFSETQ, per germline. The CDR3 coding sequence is TGCGCCAGCAGCTTGGTTTTGGCTAGGTCGGATGAGCAGTTCTTC. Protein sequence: CASSLVLARSDEQFF.

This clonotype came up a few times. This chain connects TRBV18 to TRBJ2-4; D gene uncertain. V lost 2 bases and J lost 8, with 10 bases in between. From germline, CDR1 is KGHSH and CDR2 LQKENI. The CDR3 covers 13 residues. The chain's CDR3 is CASSPGDRYIQYF. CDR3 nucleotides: TGTGCCAGCTCACCAGGGGATCGGTACATTCAGTACTTC.

CDR3 coding DNA: TGTGCCATCAGTGGGACGAATTCACCCCTCCACTTT. This gives the protein CAISGTNSPLHF. V gene TRBV10-3 combines with J gene TRBJ1-6; D gene uncertain. Between the trimmed V and J ends, which lost 4 bases and 7 bases, there was a span of 5 bases. The CDR3 loop spans 12 amino acids. The V gene's germline CDR1 is ENHRY and CDR2 SYGVKD.

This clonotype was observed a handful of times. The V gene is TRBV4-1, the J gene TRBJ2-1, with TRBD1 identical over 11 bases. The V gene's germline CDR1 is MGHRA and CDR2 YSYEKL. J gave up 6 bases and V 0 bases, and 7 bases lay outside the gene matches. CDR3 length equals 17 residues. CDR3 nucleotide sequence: TGCGCCAGCAGCCAAGATCACGGGACAGGGGGGATCAATGAGCAGTTCTTC. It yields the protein CASSQDHGTGGINEQFF.

Here the CDR3 reads CASSSRVSTEAFF. For the CDR3, the DNA is TGTGCCAGCAGTTCCAGGGTAAGCACTGAAGCTTTCTTT. The V gene is TRBV6-5, the J gene TRBJ1-1, with a possible D match to TRBD1 (5 bases). V shed 4 bases and J shed 4 bases, with 10 bases lying between them. Germline CDR1 is MNHEY and CDR2 is SVGAGI. The CDR3 covers 13 residues.

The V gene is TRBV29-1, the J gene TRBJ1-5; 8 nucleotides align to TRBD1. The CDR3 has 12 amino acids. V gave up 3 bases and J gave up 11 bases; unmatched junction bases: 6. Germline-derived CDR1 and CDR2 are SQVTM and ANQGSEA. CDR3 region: CSVEGDRGSQHF. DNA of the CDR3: TGCAGCGTTGAGGGAGACAGGGGATCCCAGCATTTT. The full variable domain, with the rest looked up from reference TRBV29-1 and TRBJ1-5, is SAVISQKPSRDICQRGTSLTIQCQVDSQVTMMFWYRQQPGQSLTLIATANQGSEATYESGFVIDKFPISRPNLTFSTLTVSNMSPEDSSIYLCSVEGDRGSQHFGDGTRLSIL.